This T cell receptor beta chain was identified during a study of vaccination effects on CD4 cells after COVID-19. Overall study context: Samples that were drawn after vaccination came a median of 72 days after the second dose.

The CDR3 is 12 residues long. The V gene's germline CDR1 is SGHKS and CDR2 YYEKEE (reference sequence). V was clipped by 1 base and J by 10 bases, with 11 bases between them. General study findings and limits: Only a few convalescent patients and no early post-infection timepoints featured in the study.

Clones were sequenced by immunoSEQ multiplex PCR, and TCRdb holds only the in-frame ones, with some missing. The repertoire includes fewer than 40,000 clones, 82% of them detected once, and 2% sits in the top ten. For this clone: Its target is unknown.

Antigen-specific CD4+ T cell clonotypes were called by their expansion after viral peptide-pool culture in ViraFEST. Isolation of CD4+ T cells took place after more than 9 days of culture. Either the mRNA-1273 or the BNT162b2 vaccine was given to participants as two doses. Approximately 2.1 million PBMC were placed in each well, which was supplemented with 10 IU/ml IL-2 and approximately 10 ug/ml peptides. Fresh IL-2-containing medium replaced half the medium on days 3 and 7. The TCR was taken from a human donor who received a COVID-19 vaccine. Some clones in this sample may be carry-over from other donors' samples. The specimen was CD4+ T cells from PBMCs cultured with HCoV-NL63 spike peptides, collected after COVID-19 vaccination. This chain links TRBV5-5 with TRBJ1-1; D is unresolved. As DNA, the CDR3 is TGTGCCAGCAGCTTGTATATGGGTCCAGCTTTCTTT. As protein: CASSLYMGPAFF.